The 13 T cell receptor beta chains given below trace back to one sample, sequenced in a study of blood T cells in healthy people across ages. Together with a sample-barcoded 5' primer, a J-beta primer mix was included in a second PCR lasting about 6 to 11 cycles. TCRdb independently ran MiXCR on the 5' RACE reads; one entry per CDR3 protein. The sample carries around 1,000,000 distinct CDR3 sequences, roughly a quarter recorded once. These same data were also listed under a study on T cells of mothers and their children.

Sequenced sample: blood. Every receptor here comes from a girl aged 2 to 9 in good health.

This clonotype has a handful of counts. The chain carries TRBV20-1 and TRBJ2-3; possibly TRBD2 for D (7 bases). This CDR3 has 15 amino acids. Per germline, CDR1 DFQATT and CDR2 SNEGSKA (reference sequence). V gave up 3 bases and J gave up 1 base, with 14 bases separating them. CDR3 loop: CSASSGGFGTDTQYF. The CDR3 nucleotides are TGCAGTGCTAGTTCGGGGGGCTTTGGCACAGATACGCAGTATTTT.

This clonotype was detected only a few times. CDR3 protein: CASSSLTGPGHEQYF. CDR3 coding DNA: TGTGCCAGCAGTTCACTGACAGGGCCTGGGCACGAGCAGTACTTC. The chain joins TRBV28 to TRBJ2-7; 7 bases are shared with TRBD1. The CDR3 has 15 residues. After removal of 4 bases from V and 5 bases from J, the junction contained 11 bases not matched to a gene. Germline CDR1 MDHEN, CDR2 SYDVKM.

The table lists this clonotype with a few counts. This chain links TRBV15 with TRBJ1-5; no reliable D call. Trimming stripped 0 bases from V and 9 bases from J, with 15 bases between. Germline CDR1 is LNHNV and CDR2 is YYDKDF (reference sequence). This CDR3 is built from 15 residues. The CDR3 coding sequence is TGTGCCACCAGCAGAGATACGTCGGGGTTCCGGCCCCAGCATTTT. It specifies CATSRDTSGFRPQHF.

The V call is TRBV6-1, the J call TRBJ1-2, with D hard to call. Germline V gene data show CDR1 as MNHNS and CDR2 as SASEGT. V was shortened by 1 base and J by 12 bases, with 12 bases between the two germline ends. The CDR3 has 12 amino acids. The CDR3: CASSEGAGDHTF. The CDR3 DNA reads TGTGCCAGCAGTGAAGGGGCGGGAGACCACACCTTC.

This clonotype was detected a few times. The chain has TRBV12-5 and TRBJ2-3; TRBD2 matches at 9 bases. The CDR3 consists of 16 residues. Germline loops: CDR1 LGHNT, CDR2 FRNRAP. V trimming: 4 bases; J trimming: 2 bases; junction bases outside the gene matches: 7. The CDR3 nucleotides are TGTGCTAGTGGTTCGCCAGCGGGGGGAATCACAGATACGCAGTATTTT. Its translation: CASGSPAGGITDTQYF.

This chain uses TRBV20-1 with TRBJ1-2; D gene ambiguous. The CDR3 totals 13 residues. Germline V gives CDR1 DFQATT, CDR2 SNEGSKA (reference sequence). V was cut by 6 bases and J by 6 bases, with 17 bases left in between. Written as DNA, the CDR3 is TGCAGTGCCACTGCTCCCAGCGGTGATGGCTACACCTTC. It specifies CSATAPSGDGYTF.

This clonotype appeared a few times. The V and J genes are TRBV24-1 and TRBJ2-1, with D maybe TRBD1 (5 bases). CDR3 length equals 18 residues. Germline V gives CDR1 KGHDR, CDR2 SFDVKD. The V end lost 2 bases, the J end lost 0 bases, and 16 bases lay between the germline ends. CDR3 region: CATSDSADSSYSYNEQFF. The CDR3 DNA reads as TGTGCCACCAGTGATTCCGCCGACAGTTCCTACTCCTACAATGAGCAGTTCTTC.

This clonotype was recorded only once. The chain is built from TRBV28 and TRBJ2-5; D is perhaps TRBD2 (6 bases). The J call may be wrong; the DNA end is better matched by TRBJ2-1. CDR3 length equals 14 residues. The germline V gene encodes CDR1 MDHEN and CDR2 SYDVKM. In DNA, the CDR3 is TGTGCCACCTCCGGGGGATTTTTGGGCTATGAGCAGTTCTTC. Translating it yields CATSGGFLGYEQFF.

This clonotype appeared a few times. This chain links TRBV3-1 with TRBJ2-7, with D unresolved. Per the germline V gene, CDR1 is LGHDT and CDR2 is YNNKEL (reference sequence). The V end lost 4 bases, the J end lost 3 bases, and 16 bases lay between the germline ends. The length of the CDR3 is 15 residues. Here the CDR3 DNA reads TGTGCCAGCAGCCGAAGGACGGCTGCTAGCTACGAGCAGTACTTC. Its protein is CASSRRTAASYEQYF.

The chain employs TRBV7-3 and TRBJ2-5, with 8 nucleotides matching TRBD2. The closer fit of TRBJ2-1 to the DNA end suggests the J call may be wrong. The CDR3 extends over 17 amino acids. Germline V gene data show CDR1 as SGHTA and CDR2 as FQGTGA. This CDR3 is CASSLSPAGGTPDEQFF. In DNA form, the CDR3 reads TGTGCCAGCAGCTTATCCCCCGCGGGAGGTACCCCGGATGAGCAGTTCTTC.

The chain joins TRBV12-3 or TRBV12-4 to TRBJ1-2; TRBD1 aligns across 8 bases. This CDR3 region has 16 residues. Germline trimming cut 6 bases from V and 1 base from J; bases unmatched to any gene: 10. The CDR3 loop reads CASSPQGVEGNYGYTF. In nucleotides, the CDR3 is TGTGCCAGCAGCCCACAGGGGGTGGAGGGTAACTATGGCTACACCTTC.

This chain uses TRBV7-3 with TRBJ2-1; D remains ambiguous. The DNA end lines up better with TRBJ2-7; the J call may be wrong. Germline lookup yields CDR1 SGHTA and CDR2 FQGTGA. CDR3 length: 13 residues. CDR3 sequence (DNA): TGTGCCAGCAGCTTATCCTCTAGGTCCGAGCAGTACTTC. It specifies CASSLSSRSEQYF.

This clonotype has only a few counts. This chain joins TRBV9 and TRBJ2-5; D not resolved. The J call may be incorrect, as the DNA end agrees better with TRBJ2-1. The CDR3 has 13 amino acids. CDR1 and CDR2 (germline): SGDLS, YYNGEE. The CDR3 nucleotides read TGTGCCAGCAGCGTAGCTCCCCTGGATGAGCAGTTCTTC. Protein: CASSVAPLDEQFF.